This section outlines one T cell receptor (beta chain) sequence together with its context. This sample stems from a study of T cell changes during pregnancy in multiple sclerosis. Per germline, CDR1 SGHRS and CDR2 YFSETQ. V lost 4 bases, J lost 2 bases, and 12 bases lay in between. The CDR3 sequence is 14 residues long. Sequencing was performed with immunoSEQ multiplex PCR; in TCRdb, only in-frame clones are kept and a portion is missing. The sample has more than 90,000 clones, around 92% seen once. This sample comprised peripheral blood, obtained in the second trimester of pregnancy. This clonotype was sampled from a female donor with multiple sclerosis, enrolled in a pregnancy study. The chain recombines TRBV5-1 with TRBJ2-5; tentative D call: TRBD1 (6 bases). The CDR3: CASSQGLPQETQYF. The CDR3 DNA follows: TGCGCCAGCAGCCAGGGGTTGCCTCAAGAGACCCAGTACTTC.